This entry concerns a single TCR beta chain. Its matching antigen is unknown. This record belongs to a study of cytotoxic CD8 clonotypes in ibrutinib-treated CLL. Extraction of around 2 micrograms of genomic DNA from cryopreserved PBMCs supplied material for TCR beta libraries. Study results and limitations: Pretreatment clonality was elevated relative to age-matched healthy donors and paralleled circulating CD8+ T-cell counts. Rising at ibrutinib response, clonality subsequently fell back toward baseline at progression.

Data came from immunoSEQ multiplex PCR; TCRdb stores just in-frame clones and leaves some out. The sample has over 200,000 clones; roughly 77% are singletons. Trimming removed 4 bases at V and 4 bases at J, with 11 bases between. This CDR3 contains 13 residues. Per the germline V gene, CDR1 is MGHRA and CDR2 is YSYEKL. This specimen consisted of PBMCs, obtained after 12 months of ibrutinib treatment. The receptor comes from a human donor with chronic lymphocytic leukemia. This sequence joins TRBV4-1 and TRBJ2-7, with D perhaps being TRBD1 or TRBD2 (6 bases each). CDR3 nucleotides: TGCGCCAGCAGCCCTACGGGGGCGTACGAGCAGTACTTC. It is translated as CASSPTGAYEQYF.